Below are 16 T cell receptor beta chains sequenced from a single sample in a study of monozygotic twins with inflammatory bowel disease. TCRdb processed the 5' RACE reads again and assigns one entry to each CDR3 protein, with no DNA. The sample shows a few hundred thousand distinct CDR3 sequences, and 2% to 3% sits with its ten largest clones. Sequencing was performed on blood. These receptors were collected from a human donor with ulcerative colitis or Crohn's disease, or a healthy co-twin of an affected twin (not recorded which).

This rearrangement joins TRBV12-3 or TRBV12-4 to TRBJ2-5; absent DNA, TCRdb's TRBD2 call cannot be checked. There are 16 residues in the CDR3. This CDR3 is CASRRGLAGVQETQYF.

The chain couples TRBV5-8 to TRBJ1-1. Germline CDR1 SGHTS, CDR2 YDEGEE. This CDR3 is 14 amino acids long. Here the CDR3 reads CASSLGGFLISAFF.

The chain is built from TRBV20-1 and TRBJ1-1; without DNA, the TCRdb call of TRBD1 cannot be checked. CDR3 length: 14 residues. CDR1 and CDR2 (germline): DFQATT, SNEGSKA (reference sequence). Here the CDR3 reads CSASDGGTGEEAFF.

V is TRBV7-9 and J is TRBJ1-6. Germline V gives CDR1 SEHNR, CDR2 FQNEAQ (reference sequence). The CDR3 length is 16 residues. Here the CDR3 reads CASSLGLGASHSPLHF. The full variable domain, with the rest looked up from reference TRBV7-9 and TRBJ1-6, is DTGVSQNPRHKITKRGQNVTFRCDPISEHNRLYWYRQTLGQGPEFLTYFQNEAQLEKSRLLSDRFSAERPKGSFSTLEIQRTEQGDSAMYLCASSLGLGASHSPLHFGNGTRLTVT.

The chain employs TRBV4-1 and TRBJ1-2. The CDR3 loop spans 15 amino acids. Germline CDR1 is MGHRA and CDR2 is YSYEKL. The CDR3: CASRELGTANYGYTF.

The chain couples TRBV6-8 to TRBJ2-2. CDR1 is MNHGY, CDR2 SAAAGT, per germline. The CDR3 runs 15 residues. The CDR3 protein is CASSFRRLNTGELFF.

The J gene is TRBJ2-1, the V gene TRBV29-1; the D call from TCRdb, TRBD1, cannot be confirmed without DNA. Per the germline V gene, CDR1 is SQVTM and CDR2 is ANQGSEA. The CDR3 is made up of 13 amino acids. CDR3 residues: CSAPGTGHNEQFF.

The rearrangement links TRBV6-5 to TRBJ1-1. Germline V gene sequence: CDR1 MNHEY, CDR2 SVGAGI. CDR3 length equals 13 residues. The CDR3 here is CASSYSSNTEAFF.

The gene calls are TRBV6-4 and TRBJ2-1; TCRdb returns TRBD2, unconfirmable since there is no DNA. The CDR3 has 16 residues. Germline V gives CDR1 MRHNA, CDR2 SNTAGT. This CDR3 is CASSDSLAGGYNEQFF.

The chain carries TRBV12-3 or TRBV12-4 and TRBJ2-1; TCRdb's assignment of TRBD2 cannot be checked, as there is no DNA. The CDR3 contains 15 residues. The CDR3 spells CASRERAGGPSEQFF.

The chain couples TRBV20-1 to TRBJ1-3. The CDR3 spans 18 residues. Germline loops: CDR1 DFQATT, CDR2 SNEGSKA (reference sequence). The CDR3 loop is CSARRATSARAIGNTIYF.

J is TRBJ2-1 and V is TRBV20-1; TCRdb calls TRBD2, which cannot be checked without DNA. CDR1 is DFQATT, CDR2 SNEGSKA, per germline (reference sequence). The CDR3 extends over 12 amino acids. The CDR3 loop is CARGGGNNEQFF.

The rearrangement links TRBV3-1 to TRBJ1-1. The CDR3 consists of 17 residues. Germline CDR1 and CDR2: LGHDT and YNNKEL (reference sequence). CDR3 sequence reads: CASKSIKAEEVNTEAFF.

The chain carries TRBV20-1 and TRBJ2-1; TCRdb gives TRBD1 as the D gene, but with no DNA this cannot be confirmed. In germline, CDR1 is DFQATT, CDR2 SNEGSKA (reference sequence). This CDR3 has 15 residues. The CDR3 protein is CSARDTSGGPYEQFF.

This chain links TRBV12-3 or TRBV12-4 with TRBJ2-1; the TCRdb D gene call, TRBD2, has no DNA to confirm it. The CDR3 has 19 amino acids. CDR3 region: CASSFKTSGGRGGGNEQFF.

This chain connects TRBV5-1 to TRBJ2-2; without DNA, the TCRdb call of TRBD1 cannot be checked. In germline, CDR1 is SGHRS, CDR2 YFSETQ. This CDR3 spans 14 amino acids. The CDR3 reads CASSLRGDDGELFF.